This T cell receptor beta chain was documented in a study of vaccination effects on CD4 cells after COVID-19. The table came from immunoSEQ multiplex PCR; TCRdb's copy has only in-frame clones and leaves some out. The table shows around 24,000 clones, with under 85% occurring only once. Expansion with viral peptide pools was applied to antigen-specific CD4+ T cells by the ViraFEST assay prior to sequencing. Cells that had been cultured for 10 days were the source of isolated CD4+ T cells. Two doses of either BNT162b2 or mRNA-1273 were given to each participant. Neither prior SARS-CoV-2 infection nor positive nucleocapsid antibodies were present in the vaccine recipients. They grew over 1.5 million PBMC in each well, adding 9.5 to 10 IU/ml IL-2 and about 10 ug/ml peptides. Cultures got half-medium changes with IL-2 on days 3 and 7. The CDR3 is 14 amino acids. With 3 bases removed from V and 3 bases from J, the gap between germline ends came to 11 bases. Per germline, CDR1 KGHSH and CDR2 LQKENI.

This clone came up a few times. Its antigen is still unknown. V usage is TRBV18 and J usage is TRBJ1-1; no reliable D call. This TCR derives from a human donor who received a COVID-19 vaccine. Specimen: CD4+ T cells from PBMCs cultured with HCoV-NL63 spike peptides, collected after COVID-19 vaccination. This CDR3 reads CASSPGLSHTEAFF. The CDR3 DNA reads as TGTGCCAGCTCACCGGGCCTTTCTCACACTGAAGCTTTCTTT.